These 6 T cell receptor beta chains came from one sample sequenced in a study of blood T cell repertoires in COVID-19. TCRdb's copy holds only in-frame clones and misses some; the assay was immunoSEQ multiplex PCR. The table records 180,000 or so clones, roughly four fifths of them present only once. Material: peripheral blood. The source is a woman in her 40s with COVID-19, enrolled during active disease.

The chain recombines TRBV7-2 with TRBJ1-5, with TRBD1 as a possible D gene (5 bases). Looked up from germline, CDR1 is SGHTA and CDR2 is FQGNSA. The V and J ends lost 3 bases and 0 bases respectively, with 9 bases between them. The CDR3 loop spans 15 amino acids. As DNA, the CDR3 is TGTGCCAGCAGCTTTTGGGGCAATAGCAATCAGCCCCAGCATTTT. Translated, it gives CASSFWGNSNQPQHF. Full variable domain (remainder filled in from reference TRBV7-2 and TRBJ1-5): GAGVSQSPSNKVTEKGKDVELRCDPISGHTALYWYRQSLGQGLEFLIYFQGNSAPDKSGLPSDRFSAERTGGSVSTLTIQRTQQEDSAVYLCASSFWGNSNQPQHFGDGTRLSIL.

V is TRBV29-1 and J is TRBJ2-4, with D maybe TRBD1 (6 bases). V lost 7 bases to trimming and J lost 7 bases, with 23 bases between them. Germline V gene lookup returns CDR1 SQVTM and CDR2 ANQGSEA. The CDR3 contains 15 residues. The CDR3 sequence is CSGDPRSPGVNIQYF. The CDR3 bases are TGCAGCGGAGACCCTAGGTCCCCAGGGGTCAACATTCAGTACTTC.

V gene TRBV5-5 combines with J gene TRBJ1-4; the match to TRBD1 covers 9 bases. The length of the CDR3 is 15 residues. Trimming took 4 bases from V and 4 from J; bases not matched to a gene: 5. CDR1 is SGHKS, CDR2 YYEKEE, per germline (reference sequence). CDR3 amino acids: CASSLRQGVNEKLFF. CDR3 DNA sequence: TGTGCCAGCAGCCTCAGACAGGGGGTTAATGAAAAACTGTTTTTT.

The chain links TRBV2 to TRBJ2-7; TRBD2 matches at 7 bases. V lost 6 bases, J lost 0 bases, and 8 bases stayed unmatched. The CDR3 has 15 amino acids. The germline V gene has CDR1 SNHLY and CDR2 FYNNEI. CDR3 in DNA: TGTGCCAGCAGGGAGGGGACTACTCTCTCCTACGAGCAGTACTTC. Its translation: CASREGTTLSYEQYF.

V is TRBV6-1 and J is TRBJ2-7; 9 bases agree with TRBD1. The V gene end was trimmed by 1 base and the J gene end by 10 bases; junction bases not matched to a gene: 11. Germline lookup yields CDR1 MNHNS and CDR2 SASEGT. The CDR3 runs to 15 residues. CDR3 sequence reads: CASSEVAGQGSSQYF. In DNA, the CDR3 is TGTGCCAGCAGTGAAGTCGCGGGACAGGGATCATCCCAGTACTTC.

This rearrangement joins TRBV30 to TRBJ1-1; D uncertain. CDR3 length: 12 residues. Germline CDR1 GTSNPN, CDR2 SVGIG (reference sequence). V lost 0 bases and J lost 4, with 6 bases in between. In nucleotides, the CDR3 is TGTGCCTGGAGTGTGGCAGTCACTGAAGCTTTCTTT. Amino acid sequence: CAWSVAVTEAFF.